This is a list of T cell receptor beta chains from one sample in a study of shared clonotypes between healthy human individuals. This table comes from immunoSEQ multiplex PCR, and its TCRdb copy is limited to in-frame clones, with some not included. There are approximately 1.4 million clones in the sample; 95% to 99% occur only once, and 0.4% to 0.55% lies in the top ten. The sequenced sample consisted of naive CD4+ T cells sorted from blood. These receptors were collected from a man aged 25-45 years in good health. Both conserved end residues are part of each CDR3. D genes are given only for firm matches. Rows give clone size only sometimes, using once, few, many, or a class for an expanded clone.

CDR3nt: TGTGCCAGCAGCGTTAACTACGAGCAGTACTTC
CDR3aa: CASSVNYEQYF
d_gene: .
abundance: .
j_gene: TRBJ2-7
v_gene: TRBV7-9

CDR3nt: TGTGCCAGCAGTGAATTGGGAGGAAACTATGGCTACACCTTC
CDR3aa: CASSELGGNYGYTF
d_gene: .
abundance: .
j_gene: TRBJ1-2
v_gene: TRBV2

CDR3nt: TGTGCCAGTCGGGACTATGGAGAGACCCAGTACTTC
CDR3aa: CASRDYGETQYF
d_gene: TRBD2
abundance: .
j_gene: TRBJ2-5
v_gene: TRBV19

CDR3nt: TGCGCCAGCAGCTTATCTGCGAATGCGAACACCGGGGAGCTGTTTTTT
CDR3aa: CASSLSANANTGELFF
d_gene: .
abundance: .
j_gene: TRBJ2-2
v_gene: TRBV5-1

CDR3nt: TGTGCCAGCAGTGCGAGCCCACTGAGAACGAGCAATCAGCCCCAGCATTTT
CDR3aa: CASSASPLRTSNQPQHF
d_gene: .
abundance: .
j_gene: TRBJ1-5
v_gene: TRBV28

CDR3nt: TGTGCCACGGGCCGGGACAGGTCCGTCTCTGGGGCCAACGTCCTGACTTTC
CDR3aa: CATGRDRSVSGANVLTF
d_gene: TRBD1
abundance: .
j_gene: TRBJ2-6
v_gene: TRBV19

CDR3nt: TGTGCCTGGAGTGAGACAGGGTGGACCTATGGCTACACCTTC
CDR3aa: CAWSETGWTYGYTF
d_gene: TRBD1
abundance: .
j_gene: TRBJ1-2
v_gene: TRBV30

CDR3nt: TGTGCCAGCTCGTACTCACAGGGGAACACTGAAGCTTTCTTT
CDR3aa: CASSYSQGNTEAFF
d_gene: .
abundance: .
j_gene: TRBJ1-1
v_gene: TRBV18

CDR3nt: TGTGCCATCCGGGACAGCTCCTACGAGCAGTACTTC
CDR3aa: CAIRDSSYEQYF
d_gene: TRBD1
abundance: .
j_gene: TRBJ2-7
v_gene: TRBV10-3

CDR3nt: TGTGCCAGCAGCTTAGTCACTTTAGGGTATGGCTACACCTTC
CDR3aa: CASSLVTLGYGYTF
d_gene: .
abundance: .
j_gene: TRBJ1-2
v_gene: TRBV7-8

CDR3nt: TGTGCCAGCAGCCCCCCAGTGACAGGGGTGAACACTGAAGCTTTCTTT
CDR3aa: CASSPPVTGVNTEAFF
d_gene: TRBD1
abundance: once
j_gene: TRBJ1-1
v_gene: TRBV5-5

CDR3nt: TGTGCCATCAAGCCCGGGACTAGCGGACAAGAGACCCAGTACTTC
CDR3aa: CAIKPGTSGQETQYF
d_gene: TRBD2
abundance: .
j_gene: TRBJ2-5
v_gene: TRBV10-3

CDR3nt: TGTGCCAGCAGACGGAGCAGGACAGGTATGAACACTGAAGCTTTCTTT
CDR3aa: CASRRSRTGMNTEAFF
d_gene: TRBD1
abundance: .
j_gene: TRBJ1-1
v_gene: TRBV27

CDR3nt: TGCGCCAGCAGCGGGGAGCCAGAAGAGACCCAGTACTTC
CDR3aa: CASSGEPEETQYF
d_gene: .
abundance: .
j_gene: TRBJ2-5
v_gene: TRBV5-1

CDR3nt: TGTGCCAGCAGTCGGGGAAATCAGCCCCAGCATTTT
CDR3aa: CASSRGNQPQHF
d_gene: .
abundance: .
j_gene: TRBJ1-5
v_gene: TRBV25-1

CDR3nt: TGTGCCAGCAGTTACCGGGGGGGACCACTCTACGAGCAGTACTTC
CDR3aa: CASSYRGGPLYEQYF
d_gene: TRBD2
abundance: .
j_gene: TRBJ2-7
v_gene: TRBV6-5

CDR3nt: TGCGCCAGCCGACAGGGGGGCACCGGGGAGCTGTTTTTT
CDR3aa: CASRQGGTGELFF
d_gene: TRBD1
abundance: .
j_gene: TRBJ2-2
v_gene: TRBV10-1

CDR3nt: TGTGCCAGCAGCATCGACCGAAAGAACACTGAAGCTTTCTTT
CDR3aa: CASSIDRKNTEAFF
d_gene: .
abundance: .
j_gene: TRBJ1-1
v_gene: TRBV11-2

CDR3nt: TGCGCCAGCAGCTTGGGGGACAGGGTGAACACTGAAGCTTTCTTT
CDR3aa: CASSLGDRVNTEAFF
d_gene: TRBD1
abundance: .
j_gene: TRBJ1-1
v_gene: TRBV5-1

CDR3nt: TGTGCCAGCAGCTTAGGGGACAGGGCCACCGGGGAGCTGTTTTTT
CDR3aa: CASSLGDRATGELFF
d_gene: TRBD1
abundance: .
j_gene: TRBJ2-2
v_gene: TRBV11-2

CDR3nt: TGCGCCAGCAGCTTGGTCCCCAGGACTAGCGGGAGCACAGATACGCAGTATTTT
CDR3aa: CASSLVPRTSGSTDTQYF
d_gene: TRBD2
abundance: .
j_gene: TRBJ2-3
v_gene: TRBV5-1

CDR3nt: TGTGCCAGCAGTTTGCTGGACACCACCTACAATGAGCAGTTCTTC
CDR3aa: CASSLLDTTYNEQFF
d_gene: .
abundance: .
j_gene: TRBJ2-1
v_gene: TRBV27

CDR3nt: TGCAGTGCTAGGGAACACAATGAGCAGTTCTTC
CDR3aa: CSAREHNEQFF
d_gene: .
abundance: .
j_gene: TRBJ2-1
v_gene: TRBV20-1

CDR3nt: TGTGCCAGCTCACCAGGCGGGACAGGGCCAATCAATGAGCAGTTCTTC
CDR3aa: CASSPGGTGPINEQFF
d_gene: TRBD1
abundance: .
j_gene: TRBJ2-1
v_gene: TRBV18

CDR3nt: TGTGCCAGTAGTATTATAGGGGATTCGAGCAATCAGCCCCAGCATTTT
CDR3aa: CASSIIGDSSNQPQHF
d_gene: .
abundance: once
j_gene: TRBJ1-5
v_gene: TRBV19

CDR3nt: TGTGCCAGCAGGGAAGGACAGGGTTACCAGCCCCAGCATTTT
CDR3aa: CASREGQGYQPQHF
d_gene: TRBD1
abundance: .
j_gene: TRBJ1-5
v_gene: TRBV28

CDR3nt: TGCGCCAGCAGCTTGGGGACTACACTCTCCTACGAGCAGTACTTC
CDR3aa: CASSLGTTLSYEQYF
d_gene: .
abundance: once
j_gene: TRBJ2-7
v_gene: TRBV5-1